The clone carrying this TCR beta chain occurred many times. What it binds is not known. The length of the CDR3 is 14 residues. V shed 3 bases and J shed 1 base, with 9 bases lying between them. TCRdb reprocessed the reads via MiXCR and lists one record per CDR3 protein. The data contain 200,000 or so distinct CDR3 sequences, about 28% of them singletons. The sample originates from a study of T cell repertoires in cytomegalovirus infection. The overall study: From public TCR beta signatures came an indication of both CMV infection and matching HLA type.

General observations from the study: What dominated the ex vivo response were HLA-C-restricted CMV-specific TCR beta clonotypes.

The sequenced sample consisted of PBMCs. The J gene is TRBJ1-1, the V gene TRBV12-3 or TRBV12-4; D is perhaps TRBD1 (6 bases). This receptor was taken from a human donor in good health (CMV status not recorded). Some clones in this sample may be carry-over from other donors' samples. DNA for the CDR3: TGTGCCAGCAGTTTCCGAGGGGGGAACACTGAAGCTTTCTTT. Its translation: CASSFRGGNTEAFF.